The next 16 T cell receptor beta chains were all read from a single sample in a study of blood T cell repertoires in COVID-19. Only in-frame clones appear in the TCRdb table, and some are missing; sequencing was by immunoSEQ multiplex PCR. Of around 140,000 clones listed, around 89% are singletons. The source material was peripheral blood. These receptor sequences come from a man aged 55 to 70 with active or convalescent COVID-19.

The chain combines TRBV20-1 with TRBJ2-1, with 8 bases aligning to TRBD1. The ends lost 0 bases at V and 12 bases at J; junction bases unmatched: 1. The length of the CDR3 is 11 residues. Germline V gene lookup returns CDR1 DFQATT and CDR2 SNEGSKA (reference sequence). Here the CDR3 DNA reads TGCAGTGCTAGAGAAACAGGGGGGCAGTTCTTC. Amino acid sequence: CSARETGGQFF.

This clone came up once. The V call is TRBV25-1, the J call TRBJ2-5; D may be TRBD2 (5 bases). Germline V lookup: CDR1 MGHDK, CDR2 SYGVNS. The CDR3 has 15 residues. The ends were cut back, 7 bases at V and 2 bases at J, with 17 bases in the middle. CDR3 protein: CASTRGLVTQETQYF. CDR3 in DNA: TGTGCCAGCACCCGAGGGCTTGTAACTCAAGAGACCCAGTACTTC.

This chain links TRBV27 with TRBJ2-5, with D tentatively TRBD2 (5 bases). This CDR3 has 14 residues. Trimming cost V 5 bases and J 5 bases, with 15 bases left between them. CDR1 MNHEY and CDR2 SMNVEV come from the germline V gene (reference sequence). The CDR3 region has the DNA TGTGCCAGCAGTAGGGTAGAGGGTCGGGAGACCCAGTACTTC. Amino acids: CASSRVEGRETQYF.

This clone appeared a few times. V gene TRBV18 combines with J gene TRBJ1-4; D is possibly TRBD1 (6 bases). The length of the CDR3 is 15 residues. Trimming cost V 1 base and J 8 bases, with 14 bases left between them. CDR1 and CDR2 from the germline V gene are KGHSH and LQKENI. CDR3 DNA: TGTGCCAGCTCACCACGGGGGGGGCTCTCAGAAAAACTGTTTTTT. It translates to CASSPRGGLSEKLFF.

The CDR3 is CASSPSGLQERRELFF. CDR3 nucleotides: TGTGCCAGCTCACCGTCGGGACTACAAGAACGTAGGGAGCTGTTTTTT. This rearrangement joins TRBV18 to TRBJ2-2; 7 nucleotides line up with TRBD2. Germline-derived CDR1 and CDR2 are KGHSH and LQKENI. The CDR3 length is 16 residues. The trim removed 3 bases at V and 9 bases at J, leaving 13 bases unmatched.

J is TRBJ2-4 and V is TRBV28, with D perhaps TRBD1 (6 bases). The CDR3 runs 15 residues. The germline V and J ends were trimmed by 5 bases and 2 bases, with 13 bases remaining between them. Germline V gene lookup returns CDR1 MDHEN and CDR2 SYDVKM. The chain's CDR3 is CASSPPGVTKNIQYF. DNA for the CDR3: TGTGCCAGCAGTCCACCAGGGGTAACCAAAAACATTCAGTACTTC.

V is TRBV18 and J is TRBJ1-6; tentatively, D is TRBD1 (6 bases). V was shortened by 1 base and J by 7 bases, with 11 bases between the two germline ends. The V gene's germline CDR1 is KGHSH and CDR2 LQKENI. The CDR3 consists of 15 residues. CDR3 in DNA: TGTGCCAGCTCACCACAAGGGACACAGAATTCACCCCTCCACTTT. It encodes CASSPQGTQNSPLHF.

This clone was counted between two and nine times. The chain carries TRBV29-1 and TRBJ1-1; 10 nucleotides line up with TRBD1. Trimming took 7 bases from V and 5 from J; bases not matched to a gene: 7. This CDR3 contains 13 residues. Germline values: CDR1 SQVTM, CDR2 ANQGSEA. As DNA, the CDR3 is TGCAGCGCCAGACAGGGGGCGAAGACTGAAGCTTTCTTT. This codes for CSARQGAKTEAFF.

The rearrangement uses TRBV15 and TRBJ2-3, with 9 bases that match TRBD2. The CDR3 runs 17 residues. Germline V gene sequence: CDR1 LNHNV, CDR2 YYDKDF (reference sequence). After removal of 5 bases from V and 1 base from J, the junction contained 10 bases not matched to a gene. The CDR3 sequence: CATSGRIGGGGTDTQYF. The CDR3, as DNA: TGTGCCACCAGCGGTCGTATCGGCGGGGGGGGCACAGATACGCAGTATTTT.

The chain combines TRBV6-7 with TRBJ1-1, with TRBD1 matching 7 bases. TRBV6-7 is identified as an open reading frame with a role that is uncertain. The CDR3 is 13 amino acids. J lost 6 bases, V lost 6 bases, and 7 bases had no gene match. This chain's CDR3 is CASREQGVAEAFF. The CDR3, as DNA: TGTGCCAGCAGAGAGCAGGGGGTTGCTGAAGCTTTCTTT.

The chain recombines TRBV3-1 (or the pseudogene TRBV3-2) with TRBJ1-4, with TRBD1 identical over 9 bases. With V trimmed by 4 bases and J by 10 bases, 7 bases remained unmatched. Germline CDR1 LGHDT, CDR2 YNNKEL (reference sequence). The CDR3 covers 14 residues. The CDR3 here is CASSRGQGFRKLFF. CDR3 DNA: TGTGCCAGCAGCCGCGGACAGGGGTTCCGAAAACTGTTTTTT.

V usage is TRBV14 and J usage is TRBJ1-2; TRBD1 aligns across 10 bases. This CDR3 region has 14 residues. The V segment lost 4 bases and the J segment 1 base; nucleotides outside the gene matches: 0. CDR1 and CDR2 from the germline V gene are SGHDN and FVKESK. The chain's CDR3 is CASSRTGGNYGYTF. CDR3 coding DNA: TGTGCCAGCAGCCGGACAGGGGGTAACTATGGCTACACCTTC.

This chain links TRBV19 with TRBJ1-5; D ambiguous. Trimming took 10 bases from V and 12 from J, leaving 16 bases between them. Germline V lookup: CDR1 LNHDA, CDR2 SQIVND (reference sequence). This CDR3 region has 11 residues. The DNA for the CDR3 is TGTGCCATTACACGTCGGGAATACCAGCATTTT. This codes for CAITRREYQHF.

The V call is TRBV7-8, the J call TRBJ2-7; no firm D call. V lost 0 bases to trimming and J lost 5 bases, with 8 bases between them. Germline V gene data show CDR1 as SGHVS and CDR2 as FQNEAQ. The CDR3 has 13 amino acids. The CDR3 here is CASSLARMDEQYF. The CDR3 DNA follows: TGTGCCAGCAGCTTAGCGCGGATGGACGAGCAGTACTTC.

The CDR3 region has the DNA TGTGCCAGCGGGTTCCATTCCACTAGTAACGACGAGCAGTACTTC. This translates into CASGFHSTSNDEQYF. V and J are TRBV27 and TRBJ2-7; TRBD2 is a possible D gene (5 bases). This CDR3 region has 15 residues. Germline CDR1 is MNHEY and CDR2 is SMNVEV (reference sequence). Deletions cut 8 bases from V and 5 bases from J, with 22 bases between.

This chain joins TRBV4-3 and TRBJ2-3; D perhaps matches TRBD2 (5 bases). This CDR3 has 14 residues. The germline V and J ends were trimmed by 0 bases and 2 bases, with 6 bases remaining between them. Germline V CDR1 and CDR2: LGHNA, YSLEER. CDR3 nucleotides: TGCGCCAGCAGCCAAGAGGGAGTCACAGATACGCAGTATTTT. Amino acid sequence: CASSQEGVTDTQYF.